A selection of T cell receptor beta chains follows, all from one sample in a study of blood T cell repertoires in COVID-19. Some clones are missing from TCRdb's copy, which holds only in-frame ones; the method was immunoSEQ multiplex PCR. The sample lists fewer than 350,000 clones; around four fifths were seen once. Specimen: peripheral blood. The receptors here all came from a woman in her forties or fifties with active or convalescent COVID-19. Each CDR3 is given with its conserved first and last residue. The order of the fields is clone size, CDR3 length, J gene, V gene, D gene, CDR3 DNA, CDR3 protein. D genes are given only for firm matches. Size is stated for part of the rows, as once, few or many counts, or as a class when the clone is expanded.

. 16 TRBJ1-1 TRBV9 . TGTGCCAGCAGCGCGGACCCAAGGGGGTTTTGGACTGAAGCTTTCTTT CASSADPRGFWTEAFF
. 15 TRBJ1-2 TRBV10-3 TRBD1 TGTGCCATCAGTCCGCAGGGGGCGAGTGCCTATGGCTACACCTTC CAISPQGASAYGYTF
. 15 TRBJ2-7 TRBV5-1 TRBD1 TGCGCCAGCAGCTTGGTTGCAGGGGGCAACTACGAGCAGTACTTC CASSLVAGGNYEQYF
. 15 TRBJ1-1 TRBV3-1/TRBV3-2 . TGTGCCAGCAGCCAAGTCTACCCGGGGAACACTGAAGCTTTCTTT CASSQVYPGNTEAFF
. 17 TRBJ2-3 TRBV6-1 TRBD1 TGTGCCAGCAGTGAAGCGCTGGGACAGGGGGTCACAGATACGCAGTATTTT CASSEALGQGVTDTQYF
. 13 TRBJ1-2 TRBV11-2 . TGTGCCAGCAGTCCACTATTGGGCTATGGCTACACCTTC CASSPLLGYGYTF
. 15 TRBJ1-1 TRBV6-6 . TGTGCCAGCAGTTACATTGACAGCCGGAACACTGAAGCTTTCTTT CASSYIDSRNTEAFF
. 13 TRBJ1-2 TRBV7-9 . TGTGCCAGCAGCCCCGGGAGGGGGAAGGGCTACACCTTC CASSPGRGKGYTF
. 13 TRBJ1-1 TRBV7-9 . TGTGCCAGCAGCTTACTCCTTCCCCTAGAGGCTTTCTTT CASSLLLPLEAFF
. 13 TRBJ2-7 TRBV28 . TGTGCCAGCAGTTTATCTTCGGCCTACGAGCAGTACTTC CASSLSSAYEQYF
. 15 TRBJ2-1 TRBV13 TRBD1 TGTGCCAGCGGCTCCCGGGACAGGGAAAACAATGAGCAGTTCTTC CASGSRDRENNEQFF
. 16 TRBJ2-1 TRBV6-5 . TGTGCCAGCAGTTTCCGACAGAGCTCTGATTACAATGAGCAGTTCTTC CASSFRQSSDYNEQFF
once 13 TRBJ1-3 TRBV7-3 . TGTGCCAGCAGCTCGGACAGTGGAAACACCATATATTTT CASSSDSGNTIYF
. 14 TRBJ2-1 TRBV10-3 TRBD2 TGTGCCATCGCTGGACTAGCGGGAGTCAATGAGCAGTTCTTC CAIAGLAGVNEQFF
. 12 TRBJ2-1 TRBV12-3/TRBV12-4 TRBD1 TGTGCCAGCAGTTTGACAGGGGGTGAGCAGTTCTTC CASSLTGGEQFF
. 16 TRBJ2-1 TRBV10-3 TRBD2 TGTGCCATCAGTGAGTCTGCAAGCGGGAGGGCCAGAGAGCAGTTCTTC CAISESASGRAREQFF
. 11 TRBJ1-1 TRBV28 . TGTGCCAGCAGTGGATTGGGCCGAGCTTTCTTT CASSGLGRAFF
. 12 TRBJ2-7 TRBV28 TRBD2 TGTGCCACCTTCGGGGGGACCTACGAGCAGTACTTC CATFGGTYEQYF
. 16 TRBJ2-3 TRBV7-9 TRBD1 TGTGCCAGCAGACAGGGGGCTATGACTAGCACAGATACGCAGTATTTT CASRQGAMTSTDTQYF
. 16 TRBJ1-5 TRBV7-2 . TGTGCCAGCAGCTTAGAAGGGGCAGGGAGCAATCAGCCCCAGCATTTT CASSLEGAGSNQPQHF
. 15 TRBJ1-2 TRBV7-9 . TGTGCCAGCAGCCCACGAGGAGGGCCGCCCTATGGCTACACCTTC CASSPRGGPPYGYTF